Listed below are T cell receptor beta chains from one sample, sequenced in a study of blood T cell repertoires in COVID-19. Some clones are missing from TCRdb's copy, which holds only in-frame ones; the method was immunoSEQ multiplex PCR. The repertoire includes about 240,000 clones, 80% to 90% of them detected once, and 6.5% to 9% sits in the top ten. Sequences were obtained from peripheral blood. These receptors were obtained from a woman of 80 years or more with COVID-19, enrolled during active disease. Each CDR3 is given with its conserved first and last residue. D genes are given only for firm matches. For some rows the clone size is stated as once, few or many, or as a class when expanded; others skip it.

D	V	J	size	DNA	CDR3
NA	TRBV30	TRBJ2-7	NA	TGTGCCTGGAGTGTAATGGGGGGCTACGAGCAGTACTTC	CAWSVMGGYEQYF
NA	TRBV11-2	TRBJ1-1	NA	TGTGCCAGCAGCCTATTAGCTGAAGCTTTCTTT	CASSLLAEAFF
TRBD1	TRBV30	TRBJ1-4	NA	TGTGCCTGGAGTCGGCAATACAGGGGGACTAATGAAAAACTGTTTTTT	CAWSRQYRGTNEKLFF
TRBD1	TRBV2	TRBJ1-4	NA	TGTGCCAGCCAAGACAGGGCGAGAAATGAAAAACTGTTTTTT	CASQDRARNEKLFF
TRBD1	TRBV10-2	TRBJ1-1	few	TGCGCCAGCAGGGGGTGGGACAGGGGGAACACTGAAGCTTTCTTT	CASRGWDRGNTEAFF
NA	TRBV6-2/TRBV6-3	TRBJ1-1	NA	TGTGCCAGCAGTTTAGGGGCACTCCGGAACACTGAAGCTTTCTTT	CASSLGALRNTEAFF
NA	TRBV21-1	TRBJ2-2	NA	TGTGCCAGCAGCGGAGGACCAGCGAACACCGGGGAGCTGTTTTTT	CASSGGPANTGELFF
TRBD1	TRBV28	TRBJ1-1	NA	TGTGCCAGCGGGGGGGGACAGGGGAATACTGAAGCTTTCTTT	CASGGGQGNTEAFF
NA	TRBV30	TRBJ1-1	once	TGTGCCTGGAGTTACGGATTTAGGGGTGAAGCTTTCTTT	CAWSYGFRGEAFF
TRBD1	TRBV6-2/TRBV6-3	TRBJ2-7	once	TGTGCCAGCAGCCTACAGGGGCCGGGCTACGAGCAGTACTTC	CASSLQGPGYEQYF
TRBD1	TRBV6-2/TRBV6-3	TRBJ2-7	NA	TGTGCCAGCAGTTTCCCCTCGACAGGGAACTACGAGCAGTACTTC	CASSFPSTGNYEQYF
NA	TRBV9	TRBJ1-1	once	TGTGCCAGCATGAGAGGGTGGGGTTTTAGCACTGAAGCTTTCTTT	CASMRGWGFSTEAFF
TRBD2	TRBV7-3	TRBJ2-1	once	TGTGCCAGCAGCCCTCGGACTAGCGGGGGACCGGGAGAGCAGTTCTTC	CASSPRTSGGPGEQFF
TRBD1	TRBV2	TRBJ1-5	NA	TGTGCCAGCAGGCCCGGGACAGGGTCACTGGGTAATCAGCCCCAGCATTTT	CASRPGTGSLGNQPQHF
TRBD1	TRBV5-1	TRBJ2-3	NA	TGCGCCAGCAGTTTTGACAGGGCAGATACGCAGTATTTT	CASSFDRADTQYF
NA	TRBV15	TRBJ1-2	NA	TGTGCCACCAGCCCCCGGGGGACGACCTATGGCTACACCTTC	CATSPRGTTYGYTF
TRBD2	TRBV10-1	TRBJ2-5	NA	TGCGCCAGCAGTTTGCGGGGGGCAGAGACCCAGTACTTC	CASSLRGAETQYF
NA	TRBV6-2/TRBV6-3	TRBJ1-5	NA	TGTGCCAGCAGTAAGAGGACCAAGGAGGACCTCTGGGGGCATCAGCCCCAGCATTTT	CASSKRTKEDLWGHQPQHF
TRBD1	TRBV18	TRBJ2-3	NA	TGTGCCAGCTCACCTCCGGGACAGGGGATAGATACGCAGTATTTT	CASSPPGQGIDTQYF
NA	TRBV19	TRBJ1-1	once	TGTGCCAGTAGTATTTCAGTGAACACTGAAGCTTTCTTT	CASSISVNTEAFF
NA	TRBV10-3	TRBJ1-1	once	TGTGCCATCAGTGAGAAAGGGGCCGGGACTGAAGCTTTCTTT	CAISEKGAGTEAFF
NA	TRBV28	TRBJ2-5	NA	TGTGCCAGCAGCCAACAGGGGGGGAAGACCCAGTACTTC	CASSQQGGKTQYF
TRBD1	TRBV4-1	TRBJ1-1	NA	TGCGCCAGCAGCCAAAGAGATACCGGGACAGGGAACACTGAAGCTTTCTTT	CASSQRDTGTGNTEAFF
TRBD1	TRBV3-1/TRBV3-2	TRBJ1-2	NA	TGTGCCAGCAGCCAAGCTTTGGACAGGGTGACTGGCTACACCTTC	CASSQALDRVTGYTF
TRBD2	TRBV18	TRBJ2-2	once	TGTGCCAGCTCACCATGGTCGGGAGGGGCCACCGGGGAGCTGTTTTTT	CASSPWSGGATGELFF
TRBD1	TRBV5-4	TRBJ2-7	NA	TGTGCCAGCAGCCCGGACAGGGTCGGCGAGCAGTACTTC	CASSPDRVGEQYF
TRBD1	TRBV3-1/TRBV3-2	TRBJ1-2	NA	TGTGCCAGCAGCCAAGGACAGGGGGCGGGCTACACCTTC	CASSQGQGAGYTF
TRBD1	TRBV18	TRBJ1-4	NA	TGTGCCAGCTCACCCGTGACAGGGAGTGAAAAACTGTTTTTT	CASSPVTGSEKLFF
TRBD2	TRBV14	TRBJ2-1	NA	TGTGCCAGCAGCCAAGCCCCTGCTAGCGGGAGGGCGTACTACAATGAGCAGTTCTTC	CASSQAPASGRAYYNEQFF
TRBD2	TRBV6-2/TRBV6-3	TRBJ2-3	NA	TGTGCCAGCAGTCAAGCGGGAGGCACAGATACGCAGTATTTT	CASSQAGGTDTQYF
NA	TRBV9	TRBJ1-1	few	TGTGCCAGCAGCTCAAACACTGAAGCTTTCTTT	CASSSNTEAFF
NA	TRBV5-1	TRBJ2-2	NA	TGCGCCAGCAGCCCAGGCCCCTCTCCTTCCGGCGGGGAGCTGTTTTTT	CASSPGPSPSGGELFF
TRBD1	TRBV11-2	TRBJ2-1	NA	TGTGCCAGCAGCAAAGGGAGGACAGGGGTTTTTGAGCAGTTCTTC	CASSKGRTGVFEQFF
NA	TRBV19	TRBJ1-4	NA	TGTGCCAGTAGTATCCTTAGGGGCGAAAAACTGTTTTTT	CASSILRGEKLFF
NA	TRBV3-1/TRBV3-2	TRBJ1-1	few	TGTGCCAGCAGCCAAGGATTACTTCGGGTGACCTTGAACACTGAAGCTTTCTTT	CASSQGLLRVTLNTEAFF
NA	TRBV7-3	TRBJ1-1	few	TGTGCCAGCAGCTTCTGGAGGGACACTGAAGCTTTCTTT	CASSFWRDTEAFF
TRBD1	TRBV6-1	TRBJ1-5	NA	TGTGCCAGCAGCTTGACAGGGAACAACAATCAGCCCCAGCATTTT	CASSLTGNNNQPQHF
TRBD2	TRBV14	TRBJ2-2	NA	TGTGCCAGCAGCCAAGAAGCGGGGAGCCCCGGGGAGCTGTTTTTT	CASSQEAGSPGELFF
NA	TRBV5-1	TRBJ2-2	NA	TGCGCCAGCAGCGAACCAGGTGGGGAGCTGTTTTTT	CASSEPGGELFF
NA	TRBV18	TRBJ2-7	once	TGTGCCAGCTCCCTAGGTCTCAGCGAGCAGTACTTC	CASSLGLSEQYF
NA	TRBV5-4	TRBJ2-5	NA	TGTGCCAGCAGCCCCAGTGGAGGGGGGGCCGGGCAGCAAGAGACCCAGTACTTC	CASSPSGGGAGQQETQYF
TRBD1	TRBV18	TRBJ2-7	NA	TGTGCCAGCTCACTCGGACCGGGACAGGGGGCACGCGAGCAGTACTTC	CASSLGPGQGAREQYF
NA	TRBV3-1/TRBV3-2	TRBJ2-2	NA	TGTGCCAGCAGCCAATGGACAGAGAACACCGGGGAGCTGTTTTTT	CASSQWTENTGELFF
TRBD1	TRBV6-6	TRBJ1-1	once	TGTGCCAGCAGTTCCGAGGACAGGCCCAGCACTGAAGCTTTCTTT	CASSSEDRPSTEAFF
TRBD1	TRBV18	TRBJ1-2	NA	TGTGCCAGCTCACCACTACCCTCGACAGGGGGCGAGGATGGCTACACCTTC	CASSPLPSTGGEDGYTF
NA	TRBV7-3	TRBJ2-3	NA	TGTGCCAGCAGCTTAACGGGGCTAAGCACAGATACGCAGTATTTT	CASSLTGLSTDTQYF
TRBD2	TRBV11-2	TRBJ2-7	NA	TGTGCCAGCAGCTTAGTACATAGCGGGAGCTCCTACGAGCAGTACTTC	CASSLVHSGSSYEQYF
TRBD1	TRBV5-1	TRBJ1-1	NA	TGCGCCAGCAGCAGGGACAGGGAAAAAGCTTTCTTT	CASSRDREKAFF